The clone carrying this T cell receptor (beta chain) occurred a few times. No antigen is known for it. Trimming removed 4 bases from V and 2 bases from J, with 15 bases in between. The CDR3 covers 16 residues. Germline V gives CDR1 DFQATT, CDR2 SNEGSKA (reference sequence). This sample is drawn from a study of CD8 T cells in ankylosing spondylitis. Study-wide findings and caveats: A TCR beta motif of roughly 8 highly homologous variants seemed to mark ankylosing spondylitis blood. Reportedly, disease-linked clones are significantly enriched in ankylosing spondylitis patients' matched synovial fluid. In reactive arthritis synovial fluid and blood, some motif variants had been reported before.

Quantitative 5'-RACE with molecular barcodes was used to make the TCR beta libraries. In TCRdb, the 5' RACE reads were re-called with MiXCR into one record per CDR3 protein. The sample lists around 330,000 distinct CDR3 sequences, 11% occurring once. The V and J genes are TRBV20-1 and TRBJ2-6; no firm D call. The sequence came from a female donor with ankylosing spondylitis or in good health (not recorded which). The sequenced material came from blood, either unsorted or a sorted T cell fraction (not recorded which). The CDR3 DNA reads as TGCAGTGCTAAGCCGCTCTCTGGGGCTGGGGCCAACGTCCTGACTTTC. Translation: CSAKPLSGAGANVLTF.